Below, 3 T cell receptor beta chains from the same sample are listed, as sequenced in a study of human thymus T cells. TCRdb keeps only in-frame clones here, not all; method: immunoSEQ multiplex PCR. The repertoire holds around 130,000 clones, with around 94% as singletons. Thymic resections from corrective heart surgery supplied the tissue. Sequencing input: thymus tissue. The source of these receptors is a boy under two years old with a congenital heart defect but otherwise immunologically healthy.

The chain uses TRBV5-4 and TRBJ1-2; 7 nucleotides agree with TRBD1. Germline CDR1 reads SGHNT; CDR2 reads YYREEE (reference sequence). The CDR3 is 15 residues long. The junction had 4 bases not matched to a gene; V was cut back by 0 bases and J by 2 bases. The chain's CDR3 is CASSLGQGVNYGYTF. CDR3 coding DNA: TGTGCCAGCAGCTTGGGGCAGGGGGTCAACTATGGCTACACCTTC.

The chain joins TRBV9 to TRBJ2-5, with TRBD2 identical over 8 bases. In germline, CDR1 is SGDLS, CDR2 YYNGEE. This CDR3 has 16 amino acids. J was trimmed by 3 bases and V by 4 bases; bases with no gene match: 11. CDR3 sequence reads: CASSPGGGIGKETQYF. DNA of the CDR3: TGTGCCAGCAGCCCAGGCGGGGGGATAGGGAAAGAGACCCAGTACTTC.

The genes are TRBV6-5 and TRBJ2-5; possibly TRBD1 for D (7 bases). CDR1 is MNHEY and CDR2 is SVGAGI in the germline V gene. The CDR3 covers 16 residues. The germline V and J ends were trimmed by 0 bases and 3 bases, with 14 bases remaining between them. As DNA, the CDR3 is TGTGCCAGCAGTTACTCCGGGCAGGGGGGAGAAGAGACCCAGTACTTC. It codes for CASSYSGQGGEETQYF.